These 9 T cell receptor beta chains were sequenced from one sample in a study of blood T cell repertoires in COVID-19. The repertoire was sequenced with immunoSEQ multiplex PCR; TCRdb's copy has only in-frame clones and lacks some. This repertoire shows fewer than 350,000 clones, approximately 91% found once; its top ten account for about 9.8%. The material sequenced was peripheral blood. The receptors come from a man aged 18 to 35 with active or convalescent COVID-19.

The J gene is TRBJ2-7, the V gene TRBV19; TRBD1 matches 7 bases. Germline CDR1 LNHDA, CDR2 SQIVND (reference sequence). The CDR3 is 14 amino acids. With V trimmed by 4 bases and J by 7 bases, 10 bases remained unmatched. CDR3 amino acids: CASSTGQVRGEQYF. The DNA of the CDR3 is TGTGCCAGTAGTACTGGACAGGTGAGGGGAGAGCAGTACTTC.

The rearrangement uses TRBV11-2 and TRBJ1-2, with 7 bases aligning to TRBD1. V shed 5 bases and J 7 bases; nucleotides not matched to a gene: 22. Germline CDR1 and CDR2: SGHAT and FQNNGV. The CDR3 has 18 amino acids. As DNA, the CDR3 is TGTGCCAGCAGCCCAATACGGGGGTCAGGGACAGAACTAATTGGCTACACCTTC. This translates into CASSPIRGSGTELIGYTF. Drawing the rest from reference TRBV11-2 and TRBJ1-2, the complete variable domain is EAGVAQSPRYKIIEKRQSVAFWCNPISGHATLYWYQQILGQGPKLLIQFQNNGVVDDSQLPKDRFSAERLKGVDSTLKIQPAKLEDSAVYLCASSPIRGSGTELIGYTFGSGTRLTVV.

The CDR3 nucleotides read TGTGCCAGCAGCTTAGCGGGGGCGATGGGTGAGCAGTACTTC. Translating it yields CASSLAGAMGEQYF. This chain connects TRBV7-2 to TRBJ2-7; D might be TRBD1 (6 bases). Per germline, CDR1 SGHTA and CDR2 FQGNSA. V was trimmed by 0 bases and J by 7 bases, leaving 13 bases between them. The CDR3 spans 14 residues.

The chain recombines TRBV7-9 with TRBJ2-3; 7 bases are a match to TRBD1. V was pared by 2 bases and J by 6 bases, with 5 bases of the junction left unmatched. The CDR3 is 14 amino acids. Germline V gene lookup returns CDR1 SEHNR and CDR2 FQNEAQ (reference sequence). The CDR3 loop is CASSLSGTADTQYF. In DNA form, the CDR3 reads TGTGCCAGCAGCTTAAGTGGGACAGCCGATACGCAGTATTTT.

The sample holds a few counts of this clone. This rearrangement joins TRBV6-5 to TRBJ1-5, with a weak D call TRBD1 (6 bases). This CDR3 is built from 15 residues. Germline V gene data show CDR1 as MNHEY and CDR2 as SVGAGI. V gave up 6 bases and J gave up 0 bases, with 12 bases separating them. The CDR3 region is CASREQGISNQPQHF. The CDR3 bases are TGTGCCAGCAGAGAGCAGGGGATTAGCAATCAGCCCCAGCATTTT.

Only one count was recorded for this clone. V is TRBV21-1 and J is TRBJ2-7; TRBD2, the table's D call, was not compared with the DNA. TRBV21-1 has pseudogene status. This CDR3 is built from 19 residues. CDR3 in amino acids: CASSKARASGDSTGGEQYF. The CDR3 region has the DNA TGTGCCAGCAGCAAAGCGCGGGCTAGCGGGGACTCCACGGGGGGCGAGCAGTACTTC.

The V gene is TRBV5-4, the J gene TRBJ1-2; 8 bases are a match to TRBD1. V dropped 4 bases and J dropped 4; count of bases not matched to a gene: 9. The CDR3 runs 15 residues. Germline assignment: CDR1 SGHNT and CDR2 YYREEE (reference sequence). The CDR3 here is CASSPQNRGIYGYTF. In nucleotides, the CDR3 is TGTGCCAGCAGCCCGCAAAACAGGGGGATCTATGGCTACACCTTC.

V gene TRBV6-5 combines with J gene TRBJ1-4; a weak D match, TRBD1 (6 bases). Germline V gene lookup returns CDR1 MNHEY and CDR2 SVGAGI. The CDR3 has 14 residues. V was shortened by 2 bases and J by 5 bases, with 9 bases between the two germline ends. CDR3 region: CASSYGGLNEKLFF. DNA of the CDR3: TGTGCCAGCAGTTACGGGGGCTTAAATGAAAAACTGTTTTTT.

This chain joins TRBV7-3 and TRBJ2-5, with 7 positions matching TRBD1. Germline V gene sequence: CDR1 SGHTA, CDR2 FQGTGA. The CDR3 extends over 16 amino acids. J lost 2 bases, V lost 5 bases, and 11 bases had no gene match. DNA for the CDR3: TGTGCCAGCAGCCCGACCAGGGACAGCTCGCAAGAGACCCAGTACTTC. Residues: CASSPTRDSSQETQYF.